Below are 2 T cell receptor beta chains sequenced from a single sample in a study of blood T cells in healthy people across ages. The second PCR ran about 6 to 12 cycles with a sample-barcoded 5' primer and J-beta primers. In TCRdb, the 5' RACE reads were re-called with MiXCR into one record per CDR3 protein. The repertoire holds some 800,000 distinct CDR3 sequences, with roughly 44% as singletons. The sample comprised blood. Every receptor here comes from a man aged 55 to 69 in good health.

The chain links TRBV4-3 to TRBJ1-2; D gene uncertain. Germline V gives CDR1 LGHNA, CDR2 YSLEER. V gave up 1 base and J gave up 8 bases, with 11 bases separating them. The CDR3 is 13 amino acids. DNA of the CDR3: TGCGCCAGCAGCCAAGCACAGCTCGGCGGCTACACCTTC. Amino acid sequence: CASSQAQLGGYTF.

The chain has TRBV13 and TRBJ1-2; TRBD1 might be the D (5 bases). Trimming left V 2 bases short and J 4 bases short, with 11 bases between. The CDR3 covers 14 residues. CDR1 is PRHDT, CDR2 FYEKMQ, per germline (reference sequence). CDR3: CASSLKGASYGYTF. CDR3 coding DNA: TGTGCCAGCAGCTTAAAAGGGGCAAGCTATGGCTACACCTTC.